This passage covers 18 T cell receptor beta chains from one sample sequenced in a study of T cells in Graves' hyperthyroidism and ophthalmopathy. Researchers took RNA transcripts and amplified the TCR beta CDR3 regions from them. An initial round of RT-PCR targeting the TCR CDR3 relied on the HTBI primer set. TCRdb re-derived calls from the multiplex PCR reads in MiXCR, one entry per CDR3 protein. The table includes about 520,000 distinct CDR3 sequences, around 22% detected once. The sample was blood. The receptors were gathered from a woman aged 25 to 39 with Graves' ophthalmopathy.

This clonotype has a handful of counts. The V and J genes are TRBV7-9 and TRBJ1-2; 8 bases are a match to TRBD1. The CDR3 is 14 residues long. V shed 3 bases and J 7 bases; nucleotides not matched to a gene: 7. Germline CDR1 reads SEHNR; CDR2 reads FQNEAQ (reference sequence). This chain's CDR3 is CASSFLTGTGGYTF. DNA for the CDR3: TGTGCCAGCAGCTTTCTGACAGGGACAGGTGGCTACACCTTC.

The chain links TRBV4-3 to TRBJ2-7; tentatively, D is TRBD1 (6 bases). The CDR3 consists of 15 residues. V was cut by 3 bases and J by 1 base, with 13 bases left in between. Germline V gene sequence: CDR1 LGHNA, CDR2 YSLEER. The CDR3 loop is CASSQRTDNSYEQYF. Here the CDR3 DNA reads TGCGCCAGCAGCCAGAGGACAGACAATTCCTACGAGCAGTACTTC.

Turning to this clonotype: One base away lies a much larger clone, so this may be a sequencing read error. The V call is TRBV19, the J call TRBJ1-2; weak D call: TRBD1 (5 bases). This CDR3 spans 14 amino acids. V lost 6 bases to trimming and J lost 6 bases, with 17 bases between them. Germline V gene sequence: CDR1 LNHDA, CDR2 SQIVND (reference sequence). The CDR3 DNA is TGTGCCAGTAGCTCCCTCTCCCGGGGCCATGGCTACACCTTC. Protein: CASSSLSRGHGYTF.

This clonotype showed up many times. The rearrangement joins TRBV7-9 to TRBJ2-7; 9 bases are a match to TRBD2. This CDR3 is built from 15 residues. Germline trimming cut 2 bases from V and 1 base from J; bases unmatched to any gene: 3. The germline V gene has CDR1 SEHNR and CDR2 FQNEAQ (reference sequence). CDR3 region: CASSLQAGGSYEQYF. In DNA form, the CDR3 reads TGTGCCAGCAGCTTACAAGCGGGGGGATCCTACGAGCAGTACTTC.

The chain carries TRBV19 and TRBJ1-1, with D uncertain. In germline, CDR1 is LNHDA, CDR2 SQIVND (reference sequence). The CDR3 length is 13 residues. V lost 5 bases, J lost 3 bases, and 10 bases lay in between. CDR3 loop: CASSPGLYTEAFF. The CDR3 nucleotides are TGTGCCAGTAGTCCTGGCCTTTACACTGAAGCTTTCTTT. The full variable domain, rest sourced from reference TRBV19 and TRBJ1-1, is DGGITQSPKYLFRKEGQNVTLSCEQNLNHDAMYWYRQDPGQGLRLIYYSQIVNDFQKGDIAEGYSVSREKKESFPLTVTSAQKNPTAFYLCASSPGLYTEAFFGQGTRLTVV.

Concerning this clonotype itself: One junction end does not reproduce the germline sequence, and a read error may be involved. The V and J genes are TRBV27 and TRBJ2-7; D is possibly TRBD1 or TRBD2 (5 bases each). This CDR3 comprises 11 residues. The germline gives CDR1 MNHEY, CDR2 SMNVEV (reference sequence). In DNA form, the CDR3 reads TGTGCCACCGGGGACCCGGGGCCTATTTCCTTC. It codes for CATGDPGPISF.

The chain links TRBV2 to TRBJ1-1; 10 bases are a match to TRBD1. Germline V gives CDR1 SNHLY, CDR2 FYNNEI. V lost 1 base to trimming and J lost 5 bases; unmatched junction nucleotides: 4. The CDR3 extends over 15 amino acids. The CDR3 DNA reads TGTGCCAGCAGTGAAGGGACAGGGGGGAGAACTGAAGCTTTCTTT. The encoded protein is CASSEGTGGRTEAFF.

In this sample, this clonotype turned up many times. The rearrangement uses TRBV19 and TRBJ1-5, with D possibly matching TRBD1 (6 bases). Trimming shortened V by 11 bases and J by 6 bases, and 20 bases separated the two germline ends. Germline V gene lookup returns CDR1 LNHDA and CDR2 SQIVND (reference sequence). CDR3 size: 14 residues. The CDR3 DNA reads TGTGCCTGTGGTATTTGGGACATAAGTCAGCCCCAGCATTTT. Amino acid sequence: CACGIWDISQPQHF. Supplemented by reference TRBV19 and TRBJ1-5, the full variable domain reads DGGITQSPKYLFRKEGQNVTLSCEQNLNHDAMYWYRQDPGQGLRLIYYSQIVNDFQKGDIAEGYSVSREKKESFPLTVTSAQKNPTAFYLCACGIWDISQPQHFGDGTRLSIL.

This rearrangement joins TRBV29-1 to TRBJ2-7, with no clear D. Germline assignment: CDR1 SQVTM and CDR2 ANQGSEA. Trimming removed 5 bases from V and 3 bases from J, with 8 bases in between. The CDR3 contains 11 residues. The DNA for the CDR3 is TGCAGCGTTTTCCTTGACTACGAGCAGTACTTC. As protein: CSVFLDYEQYF.

The chain's CDR3 is CAIKGTGDGNQPQHF. The DNA for the CDR3 is TGTGCCATCAAGGGGACAGGGGACGGCAATCAGCCCCAGCATTTT. The chain combines TRBV10-3 with TRBJ1-5; TRBD1 aligns across 10 bases. V was clipped by 7 bases and J by 2 bases; unmatched bases: 5. CDR3 size: 15 residues. Germline V gives CDR1 ENHRY, CDR2 SYGVKD.

This rearrangement joins TRBV2 to TRBJ1-5; D is unresolved. The ends were cut back, 3 bases at V and 1 base at J, with 10 bases in the middle. CDR1 and CDR2 from the germline V gene are SNHLY and FYNNEI. This CDR3 has 15 residues. CDR3 bases: TGTGCCAGCAGTGAGGAACAGCTGAGCAATCAGCCCCAGCATTTT. The encoded protein is CASSEEQLSNQPQHF.

This clonotype came up many times. The genes are TRBV20-1 and TRBJ2-5; 7 nucleotides agree with TRBD2. This CDR3 comprises 14 residues. V shed 6 bases, J shed 3 bases, and the junction held 10 bases outside the gene matches. Germline-derived CDR1 and CDR2 are DFQATT and SNEGSKA (reference sequence). For the CDR3, the DNA is TGCAGTGCCTTTACTAGCGTACAAAAAGAGACCCAGTACTTC. This translates into CSAFTSVQKETQYF.

This clonotype was counted many times. The genes are TRBV28 and TRBJ2-7; D ambiguous. Trimming stripped 6 bases from V and 0 bases from J, with 6 bases between. CDR3 length equals 12 residues. Germline values: CDR1 MDHEN, CDR2 SYDVKM. CDR3 bases: TGTGCCAGCAGCTTAAGCTCCTACGAGCAGTACTTC. It encodes CASSLSSYEQYF.

In this sample, this clonotype turned up many times. The V gene is TRBV29-1, the J gene TRBJ2-2, with no clear D. Trimming removed 5 bases from V and 0 bases from J, with 7 bases in between. CDR3 length: 13 residues. The germline V gene has CDR1 SQVTM and CDR2 ANQGSEA. CDR3: CSVRNANTGELFF. The CDR3 DNA reads TGCAGCGTTCGAAATGCGAACACCGGGGAGCTGTTTTTT.

This sequence joins TRBV20-1 and TRBJ2-5; maybe TRBD2 (6 bases). Germline V gene data show CDR1 as DFQATT and CDR2 as SNEGSKA (reference sequence). The CDR3 is 16 amino acids. The ends were cut back, 0 bases at V and 4 bases at J, with 18 bases in the middle. This chain's CDR3 is CSARDWNGGTPETQYF. CDR3 bases: TGCAGTGCTAGAGATTGGAATGGGGGGACCCCAGAGACCCAGTACTTC.

The chain uses TRBV12-3 or TRBV12-4 and TRBJ1-3; D perhaps matches TRBD1 (6 bases). The length of the CDR3 is 15 residues. V was trimmed by 7 bases and J by 0 bases, leaving 13 bases between them. CDR3 region: CASKTQGSSGNTIYF. CDR3 in DNA: TGTGCCAGCAAAACACAGGGTAGCTCTGGAAACACCATATATTTT.

The chain joins TRBV7-2 to TRBJ2-7; D not certain. CDR3 length equals 13 residues. V dropped 5 bases and J dropped 12 bases, with 20 bases sitting between them. Germline CDR1 is SGHTA and CDR2 is FQGNSA. The CDR3 protein is CASSRVGQLRRYF. CDR3 DNA: TGTGCCAGCAGCCGGGTCGGGCAGCTCAGACGGTACTTC.

The chain uses TRBV6-1 and TRBJ1-2; no firm D call. Trimming left V 2 bases short and J 4 bases short, with 11 bases between. The CDR3 length is 14 residues. Germline CDR1 and CDR2: MNHNS and SASEGT. The CDR3 here is CASSEQEVGYGYTF. In DNA form, the CDR3 reads TGTGCCAGCAGTGAACAGGAGGTGGGCTATGGCTACACCTTC.